A selection of T cell receptor beta chains follows, all from one sample in a study of CD8+ T cells in alopecia areata. The assay was immunoSEQ multiplex PCR, and TCRdb's table has in-frame clones only and misses some. The sample lists 150,000 to 200,000 clones; 45% to 65% were seen once. The sample in question was CD4+ T cells sorted from blood, obtained at week 4, from a patient treated with tofacitinib. The receptors come from a human donor with alopecia areata. Each CDR3 is given with its conserved first and last residue. Each record gives: D gene, V gene, J gene, CDR3 protein. D genes are given only for firm matches.

d_call: TRBD1
v_call: TRBV19
j_call: TRBJ2-7
cdr3_aa: CASSMGQAYEQYF

d_call: .
v_call: TRBV28
j_call: TRBJ1-2
cdr3_aa: CASSTPPARGYTF

d_call: TRBD1
v_call: TRBV5-1
j_call: TRBJ2-3
cdr3_aa: CASREGTGESTDTQYF

d_call: TRBD2
v_call: TRBV4-2
j_call: TRBJ2-7
cdr3_aa: CASSQEWRGAHEQYF

d_call: .
v_call: TRBV15
j_call: TRBJ1-2
cdr3_aa: CATSSRRANYGYTF

d_call: .
v_call: TRBV9
j_call: TRBJ1-1
cdr3_aa: CASSAAGREGEAFF

d_call: TRBD1
v_call: TRBV5-1
j_call: TRBJ2-5
cdr3_aa: CASSLTPGTVPQETQYF

d_call: .
v_call: TRBV30
j_call: TRBJ2-4
cdr3_aa: CAWSPGHQNIQYF

d_call: .
v_call: TRBV18
j_call: TRBJ1-1
cdr3_aa: CASSPYIRGPRGDTEAFF

d_call: TRBD2
v_call: TRBV29-1
j_call: TRBJ2-3
cdr3_aa: CSVAAGGHTQYF

d_call: .
v_call: TRBV9
j_call: TRBJ1-1
cdr3_aa: CASSVGQGGTEAFF

d_call: .
v_call: TRBV9
j_call: TRBJ1-2
cdr3_aa: CASSGASYGYTF

d_call: TRBD1
v_call: TRBV29-1
j_call: TRBJ2-7
cdr3_aa: CSGTGVLFSYEQYF

d_call: TRBD1
v_call: TRBV7-9
j_call: TRBJ1-1
cdr3_aa: CASSQPKGQGLRDTEAFF

d_call: TRBD1
v_call: TRBV6-5
j_call: TRBJ1-4
cdr3_aa: CASSYSSGGEKLFF

d_call: .
v_call: TRBV7-2
j_call: TRBJ2-3
cdr3_aa: CASSMYTDTQYF

d_call: .
v_call: TRBV5-1
j_call: TRBJ2-7
cdr3_aa: CASRPYGVGFSTSSYEQYF

d_call: .
v_call: TRBV5-1
j_call: TRBJ1-1
cdr3_aa: CASSLFYSLSTEAFF

d_call: .
v_call: TRBV27
j_call: TRBJ1-2
cdr3_aa: CASSSDGLENYGYTF

d_call: .
v_call: TRBV2
j_call: TRBJ2-2
cdr3_aa: CASSEVGGNTGELFF

d_call: .
v_call: TRBV27
j_call: TRBJ2-5
cdr3_aa: CASSLTETQYF

d_call: TRBD1
v_call: TRBV30
j_call: TRBJ1-1
cdr3_aa: CAWRGSRTGRAFF

d_call: TRBD2
v_call: TRBV30
j_call: TRBJ2-5
cdr3_aa: CAWGTLGGQETQYF

d_call: TRBD1
v_call: TRBV2
j_call: TRBJ2-6
cdr3_aa: CAKSGTGYSGANVLTF

d_call: .
v_call: TRBV6-5
j_call: TRBJ1-1
cdr3_aa: CASSTVNTEAFF

d_call: .
v_call: TRBV29-1
j_call: TRBJ1-1
cdr3_aa: CSVARTEAAFF

d_call: TRBD1
v_call: TRBV4-1
j_call: TRBJ1-2
cdr3_aa: CASSQGKGQVGGYTF

d_call: .
v_call: TRBV5-1
j_call: TRBJ2-5
cdr3_aa: CASSLGVQGSSETQYF

d_call: TRBD1
v_call: TRBV27
j_call: TRBJ1-2
cdr3_aa: CASGRGKDYGYTF

d_call: TRBD2
v_call: TRBV4-1
j_call: TRBJ2-1
cdr3_aa: CASSQEPSGYNEQFF

d_call: .
v_call: TRBV18
j_call: TRBJ2-5
cdr3_aa: CASSPKTGGETQYF

d_call: .
v_call: TRBV7-2
j_call: TRBJ1-5
cdr3_aa: CASSLAGRGYQPQHF

d_call: TRBD1
v_call: TRBV6-5
j_call: TRBJ1-6
cdr3_aa: CASSGQGNSPLHF

d_call: TRBD1
v_call: TRBV29-1
j_call: TRBJ2-3
cdr3_aa: CSVEAQLGQGLTDTQYF

d_call: TRBD1
v_call: TRBV29-1
j_call: TRBJ1-2
cdr3_aa: CSAPDRGLGYGYTF

d_call: TRBD2
v_call: TRBV28
j_call: TRBJ2-5
cdr3_aa: CASTPGGDQETQYF

d_call: .
v_call: TRBV30
j_call: TRBJ2-3
cdr3_aa: CASSSGPGPDTQYF

d_call: TRBD1
v_call: TRBV28
j_call: TRBJ2-7
cdr3_aa: CASSPTGTGSYEQYF